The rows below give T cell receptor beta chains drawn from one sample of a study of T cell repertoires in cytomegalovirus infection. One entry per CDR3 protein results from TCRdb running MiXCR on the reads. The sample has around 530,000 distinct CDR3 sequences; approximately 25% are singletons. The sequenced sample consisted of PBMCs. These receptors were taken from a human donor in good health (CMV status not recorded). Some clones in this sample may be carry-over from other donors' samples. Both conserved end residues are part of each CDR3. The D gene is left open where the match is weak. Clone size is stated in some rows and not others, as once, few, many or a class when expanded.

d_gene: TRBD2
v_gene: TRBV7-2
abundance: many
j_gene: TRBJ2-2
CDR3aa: CASSLEWAGEGGELFF
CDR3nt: TGTGCCAGCAGCTTAGAGTGGGCGGGAGAAGGCGGGGAGCTGTTTTTT

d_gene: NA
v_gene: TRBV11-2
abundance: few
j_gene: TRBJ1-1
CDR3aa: CASSLPVAGTEAFF
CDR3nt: TGTGCCAGCAGCTTACCTGTTGCGGGAACTGAAGCTTTCTTT

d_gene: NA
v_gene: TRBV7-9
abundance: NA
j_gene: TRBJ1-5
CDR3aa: CASSLVMPGDSNQPQHF
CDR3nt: TGTGCCAGCAGCTTAGTTATGCCCGGAGATAGCAATCAGCCCCAGCATTTT

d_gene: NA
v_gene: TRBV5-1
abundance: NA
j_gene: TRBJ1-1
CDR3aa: CASSLGVGATEAFF
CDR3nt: TGCGCCAGCAGCTTAGGCGTGGGGGCCACTGAAGCTTTCTTT

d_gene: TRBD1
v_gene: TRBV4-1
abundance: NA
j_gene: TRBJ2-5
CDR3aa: CASSQDLNRGVGETQYF
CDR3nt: TGCGCCAGCAGCCAAGATCTGAACAGGGGGGTCGGGGAGACCCAGTACTTC

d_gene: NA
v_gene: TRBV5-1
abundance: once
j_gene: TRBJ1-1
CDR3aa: CASSLVGSAEAFF
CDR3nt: TGCGCCAGCAGCTTGGTGGGGAGCGCTGAAGCTTTCTTT

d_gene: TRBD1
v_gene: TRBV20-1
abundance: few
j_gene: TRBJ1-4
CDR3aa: CSATTDRGDEKLFF
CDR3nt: TGCAGTGCTACAACAGACAGGGGGGATGAAAAACTGTTTTTT

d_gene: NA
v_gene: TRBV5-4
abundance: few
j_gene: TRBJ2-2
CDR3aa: CASSTTSGGFGELFF
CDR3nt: TGTGCCAGCAGCACAACATCTGGAGGGTTCGGGGAGCTGTTTTTT

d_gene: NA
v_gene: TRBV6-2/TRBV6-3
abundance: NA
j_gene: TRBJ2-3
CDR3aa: CASSYGGPEDRTQYF
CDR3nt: TGTGCCAGCAGTTACGGGGGCCCAGAGGATCGCACGCAGTATTTT

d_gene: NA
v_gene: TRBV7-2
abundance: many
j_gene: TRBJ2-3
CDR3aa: CASTHPGSDTQYF
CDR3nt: TGTGCCAGCACCCACCCGGGCTCAGATACGCAGTATTTT

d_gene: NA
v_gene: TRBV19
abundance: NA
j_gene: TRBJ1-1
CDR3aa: CASSIKIGPNTEAFF
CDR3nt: TGTGCCAGTAGTATAAAAATTGGGCCGAACACTGAAGCTTTCTTT

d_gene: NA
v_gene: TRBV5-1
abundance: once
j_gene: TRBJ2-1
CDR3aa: CASSSRTYAEQFF
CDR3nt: TGCGCCAGCAGCTCCCGGACATACGCTGAGCAGTTCTTC

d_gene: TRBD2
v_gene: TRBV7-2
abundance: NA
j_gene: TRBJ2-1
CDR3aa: CASSYRLAGARNEQFF
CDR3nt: TGTGCCAGCAGCTATAGACTAGCGGGAGCGAGGAATGAGCAGTTCTTC

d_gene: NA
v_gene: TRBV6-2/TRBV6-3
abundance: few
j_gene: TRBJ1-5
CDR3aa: CASSYEGVQPQHF
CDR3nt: TGTGCCAGCAGTTACGAGGGGGTTCAGCCCCAGCATTTT

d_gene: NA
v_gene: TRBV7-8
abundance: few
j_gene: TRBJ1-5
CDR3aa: CASSLDRAPNQPQHF
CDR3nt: TGTGCCAGCAGCTTAGACAGGGCCCCGAATCAGCCCCAGCATTTT

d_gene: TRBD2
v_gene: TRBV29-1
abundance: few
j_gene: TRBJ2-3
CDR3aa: CSEKHSGDPTQYF
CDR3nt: TGCAGCGAGAAACATAGCGGGGACCCAACGCAGTATTTT

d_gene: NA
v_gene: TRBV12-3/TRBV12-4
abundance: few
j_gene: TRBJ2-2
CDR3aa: CASSFQGAGELFF
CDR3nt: TGTGCCAGCAGTTTCCAGGGCGCCGGGGAGCTGTTTTTT

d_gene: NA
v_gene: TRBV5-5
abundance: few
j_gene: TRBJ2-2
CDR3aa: CASSFFLPVSTGELFF
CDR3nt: TGTGCCAGCAGCTTTTTCTTGCCAGTTTCCACCGGGGAGCTGTTTTTT

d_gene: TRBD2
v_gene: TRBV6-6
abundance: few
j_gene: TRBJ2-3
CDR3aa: CASSFPSSGSSRNTDTQYF
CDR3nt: TGTGCCAGCAGTTTCCCTTCTAGCGGGAGTAGTCGGAACACAGATACGCAGTATTTT

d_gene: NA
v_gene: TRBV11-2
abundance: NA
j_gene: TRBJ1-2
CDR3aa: CASSSGGGNGYTF
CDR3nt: TGTGCCAGCAGCTCCGGGGGGGGAAATGGCTACACCTTC

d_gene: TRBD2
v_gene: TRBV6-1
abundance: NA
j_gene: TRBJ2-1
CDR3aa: CASSGAGLVLQGSYNEQFF
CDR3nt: TGTGCCAGCAGCGGCGCGGGACTAGTCCTTCAAGGCTCCTACAATGAGCAGTTCTTC

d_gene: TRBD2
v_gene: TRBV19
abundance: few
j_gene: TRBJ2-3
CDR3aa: CASSIVGSGTDTQYF
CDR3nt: TGTGCCAGTAGTATTGTGGGTAGCGGGACAGATACGCAGTATTTT

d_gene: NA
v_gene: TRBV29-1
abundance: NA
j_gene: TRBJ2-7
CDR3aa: CSVEVQVHEQYF
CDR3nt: TGCAGCGTTGAAGTTCAGGTGCACGAGCAGTACTTC

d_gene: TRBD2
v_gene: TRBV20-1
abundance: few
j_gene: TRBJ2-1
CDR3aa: CSASVAGGQLGNEQFF
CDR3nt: TGCAGTGCTAGCGTAGCGGGAGGTCAGTTGGGTAATGAGCAGTTCTTC

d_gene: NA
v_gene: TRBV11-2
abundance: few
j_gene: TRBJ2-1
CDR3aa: CASSLVDRTSPTDEQFF
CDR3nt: TGTGCCAGCAGCTTAGTCGACCGGACAAGCCCCACAGATGAGCAGTTCTTC

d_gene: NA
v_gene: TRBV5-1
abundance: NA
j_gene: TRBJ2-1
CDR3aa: CASSRSGPSYNEQFF
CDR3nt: TGCGCCAGCAGCAGGAGCGGGCCCTCCTACAATGAGCAGTTCTTC

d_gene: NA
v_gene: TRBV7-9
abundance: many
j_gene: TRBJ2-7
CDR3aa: CASSLYGVPSFEQYF
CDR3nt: TGTGCCAGCAGCTTATATGGCGTTCCCTCTTTCGAGCAGTACTTC

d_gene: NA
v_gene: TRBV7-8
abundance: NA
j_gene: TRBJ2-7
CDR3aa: CASSSFRTASSYEQYF
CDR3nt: TGTGCCAGCAGCTCCTTTCGGACAGCGAGCTCCTACGAGCAGTACTTC

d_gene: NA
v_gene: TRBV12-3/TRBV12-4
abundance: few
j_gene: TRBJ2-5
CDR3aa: CASSPRGYQETQYF
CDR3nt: TGTGCCAGCAGTCCGAGGGGTTACCAAGAGACCCAGTACTTC

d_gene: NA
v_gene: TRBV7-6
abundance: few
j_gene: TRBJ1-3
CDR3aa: CASSNPPYTIYF
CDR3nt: TGTGCCAGCAGTAACCCCCCGTACACCATATATTTT

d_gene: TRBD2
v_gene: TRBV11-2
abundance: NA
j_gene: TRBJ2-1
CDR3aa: CASSWPSGAHEQFF
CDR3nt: TGTGCCAGCAGCTGGCCTAGCGGGGCCCATGAGCAGTTCTTC

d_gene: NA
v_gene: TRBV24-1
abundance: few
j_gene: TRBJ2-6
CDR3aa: CATSPTGPLGANVLTF
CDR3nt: TGTGCCACCAGTCCAACAGGGCCTCTTGGGGCCAACGTCCTGACTTTC

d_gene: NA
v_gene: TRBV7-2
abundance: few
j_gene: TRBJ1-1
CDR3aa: CASGRVNTEAFF
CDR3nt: TGTGCCAGCGGCAGGGTGAACACTGAAGCTTTCTTT

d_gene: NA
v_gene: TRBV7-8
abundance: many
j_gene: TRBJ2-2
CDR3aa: CASSLVGTVTGELFF
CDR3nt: TGTGCCAGCAGCTTAGTAGGGACGGTTACCGGGGAGCTGTTTTTT

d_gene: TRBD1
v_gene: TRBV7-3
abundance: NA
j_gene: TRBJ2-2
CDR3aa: CASSLIGQAAGELFF
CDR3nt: TGTGCCAGCAGCTTAATCGGACAGGCGGCCGGGGAGCTGTTTTTT

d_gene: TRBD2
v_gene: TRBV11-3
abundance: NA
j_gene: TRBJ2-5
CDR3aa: CASSLGEGLRETQYF
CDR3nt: TGTGCCAGCAGCCTCGGGGAGGGGCTACGGGAGACCCAGTACTTC

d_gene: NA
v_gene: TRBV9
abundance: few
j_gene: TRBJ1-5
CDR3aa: CASSARGWPQHF
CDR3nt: TGTGCCAGCAGCGCCCGTGGATGGCCCCAGCATTTT

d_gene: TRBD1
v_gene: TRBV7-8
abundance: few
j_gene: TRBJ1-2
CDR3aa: CASSVNLRTGLGYTF
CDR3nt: TGTGCCAGCAGCGTAAACCTTCGGACAGGGCTGGGCTACACCTTC

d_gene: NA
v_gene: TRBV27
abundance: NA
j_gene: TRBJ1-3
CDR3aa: CASSPLLGRTSGNTIYF
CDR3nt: TGTGCCAGCAGTCCCCTACTAGGACGGACCTCTGGAAACACCATATATTTT

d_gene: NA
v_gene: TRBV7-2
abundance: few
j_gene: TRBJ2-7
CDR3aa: CASSPRYGTYEQYF
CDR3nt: TGTGCCAGCAGCCCCCGTTACGGGACCTACGAGCAGTACTTC